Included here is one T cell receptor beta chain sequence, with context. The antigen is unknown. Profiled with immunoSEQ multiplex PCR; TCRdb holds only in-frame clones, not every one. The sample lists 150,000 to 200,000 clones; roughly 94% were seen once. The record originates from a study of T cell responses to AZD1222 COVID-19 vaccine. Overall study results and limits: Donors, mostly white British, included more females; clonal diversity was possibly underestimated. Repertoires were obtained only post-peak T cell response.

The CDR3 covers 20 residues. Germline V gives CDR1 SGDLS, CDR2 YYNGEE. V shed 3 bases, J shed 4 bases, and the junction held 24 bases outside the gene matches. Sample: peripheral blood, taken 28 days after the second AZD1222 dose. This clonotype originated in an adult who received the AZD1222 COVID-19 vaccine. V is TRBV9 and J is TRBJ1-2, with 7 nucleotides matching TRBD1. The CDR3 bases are TGTGCCAGCAGCGGACAGGGTACGCCCTCGTTTTCTAGGGAGGCCTATGGCTACACCTTC. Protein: CASSGQGTPSFSREAYGYTF. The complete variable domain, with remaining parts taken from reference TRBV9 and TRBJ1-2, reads DSGVTQTPKHLITATGQRVTLRCSPRSGDLSVYWYQQSLDQGLQFLIQYYNGEERAKGNILERFSAQQFPDLHSELNLSSLELGDSALYFCASSGQGTPSFSREAYGYTFGSGTRLTVV.